One sample yielded the 32 T cell receptor beta chains listed below, sequenced in a study of T cells in women clearing cervical HPV infection. Profiling relied on immunoSEQ multiplex PCR, and the TCRdb table lists in-frame clones only, not all of them. Found here are about 14,000 clones; the top ten clones hold under 25%. The specimen sequenced was blood buffy coat. The receptors were gathered from a woman between 18 and 70 years old with a cervical HPV16 infection that either progressed to CIN3+ or cleared (not recorded which).

For this clone: The observed sequence ends 3 residues before the CDR3 terminus, with the missing tail filled in from the germline J gene. This chain links TRBV4-1 with TRBJ2-5; 11 nucleotides agree with TRBD2. V lost 0 bases to trimming and J lost 2 bases; unmatched junction nucleotides: 8. Germline V lookup: CDR1 MGHRA, CDR2 YSYEKL. The length of the CDR3 is 18 residues. Incomplete CDR3 DNA: TGCGCCAGCAGCCAAGATATTAGCCTAGCGGGGGGACAAGAGACC. Translated: CASSQDISLAGGQET. The full CDR3 protein reads CASSQDISLAGGQETQYF.

Partial CDR3 DNA: TGTGCCAGCAGCTTAAGTCCGGGACAGTCCTACGAG. Translation: CASSLSPGQSYE. The CDR3 reads in full as CASSLSPGQSYEQYF. This rearrangement joins TRBV11-2 to TRBJ2-7; 7 nucleotides line up with TRBD1. The read terminates 3 residues ahead of where the CDR3 ends, so the germline J gene completes it. V lost 2 bases to trimming and J lost 1 base; unmatched junction nucleotides: 5. Per the germline V gene, CDR1 is SGHAT and CDR2 is FQNNGV. The CDR3 sequence is 15 residues long.

This clone ranks as medium-sized in terms of frequency. The CDR3 end lies 3 residues beyond the end of the read and is filled in from the germline J gene. The chain links TRBV29-1 to TRBJ2-2, with 9 bases fitting TRBD2. CDR1 SQVTM and CDR2 ANQGSEA come from the germline V gene. The ends lost 6 bases at V and 6 bases at J; junction bases unmatched: 8. The CDR3 has 14 residues. The sequenced part of the CDR3 DNA is TGCAGCGTAGTAGCTAGCGGGGAGTCCGGGGAG. This encodes CSVVASGESGE. The entire CDR3 is CSVVASGESGELFF.

The CDR3 here is CASSLKGLSGWTEAFF. The part of the CDR3 DNA that was read is TGTGCCAGCAGCTTAAAGGGGTTGTCCGGATGGACTGAA. The genes are TRBV5-4 and TRBJ1-1; possibly TRBD1 for D (5 bases). The read gets to within 3 residues of the CDR3 end, and the germline J gene fills in the rest. Germline V gene lookup returns CDR1 SGHNT and CDR2 YYREEE (reference sequence). This CDR3 comprises 16 residues. The V end lost 2 bases, the J end lost 5 bases, and 19 bases lay between the germline ends. Together with reference TRBV5-4 and TRBJ1-1, the CDR3 gives the full variable domain: ETGVTQSPTHLIKTRGQQVTLRCSSQSGHNTVSWYQQALGQGPQFIFQYYREEENGRGNFPPRFSGLQFPNYSSELNVNALELDDSALYLCASSLKGLSGWTEAFFGQGTRLTVV.

Concerning this clone itself: From the germline J gene comes the end of the CDR3, since the read stops 3 residues before it. This chain joins TRBV6-2 or TRBV6-3 and TRBJ2-3, with D maybe TRBD1 (5 bases). The CDR3 sequence is 14 residues long. Germline CDR1 and CDR2: MNHEY and SVGEGT. CDR3 DNA (partial): TGTGCCAGCAGTTTCCAGGGATCCTATCAGCCG. Translating it yields CASSFQGSYQP. The full CDR3 reads CASSFQGSYQPQYF.

A word on this clone: The read finishes 3 residues shy of the CDR3 end, and the germline J gene is used to complete it. The rearrangement links TRBV11-2 to TRBJ2-5; possibly TRBD1 or TRBD2 for D (5 bases each). The V end lost 4 bases, the J end lost 2 bases, and 14 bases lay between the germline ends. Germline loops: CDR1 SGHAT, CDR2 FQNNGV. The CDR3 runs 15 residues. This chain's CDR3 is CASSSLRGRQETQYF. The CDR3 bases that were read are TGTGCCAGCAGCTCGTTGAGGGGCCGGCAAGAGACC.

Note on this clone: The missing CDR3 end, 3 residues past where the read stops, is filled in from the germline J gene. The rearrangement joins TRBV5-1 to TRBJ2-2; 8 bases match TRBD1. The CDR3 has 15 residues. Looked up from germline, CDR1 is SGHRS and CDR2 is YFSETQ. The DNA read from the CDR3 is TGCGCCAGCAGCTTGCAGGGGGCTGGGGCCAACGTG. Translated, it gives CASSLQGAGANV. The full-length CDR3 reads as CASSLQGAGANVLFF.

Remarks on this clone: The read falls 3 residues short of the CDR3 end, and the missing part is taken from the germline J gene. This rearrangement joins TRBV5-1 to TRBJ1-1, with D maybe TRBD1 (6 bases). CDR1 is SGHRS and CDR2 is YFSETQ in the germline V gene. CDR3 length: 11 amino acids. The CDR3 spells CASSFRGEAFF. The part of the CDR3 DNA that was read is TGCGCCAGCAGCTTTAGGGGGGAA. Filled out from reference TRBV5-1 and TRBJ1-1, the complete variable domain reads KAGVTQTPRYLIKTRGQQVTLSCSPISGHRSVSWYQQTPGQGLQFLFEYFSETQRNKGNFPGRFSGRQFSNSRSEMNVSTLELGDSALYLCASSFRGEAFFGQGTRLTVV.

On this clone: The read falls 3 residues short of the CDR3 end, and the missing part is taken from the germline J gene. J is TRBJ1-4 and V is TRBV27, with 7 bases aligning to TRBD1. In germline, CDR1 is MNHEY, CDR2 SMNVEV (reference sequence). V was pared by 5 bases and J by 10 bases, with 4 bases of the junction left unmatched. This CDR3 region has 12 residues. The DNA read from the CDR3 is TGTGCCAGCAGTGGAGGACAGGCAAAA. Residues: CASSGGQAK. From start to end, the CDR3 is CASSGGQAKLFF.

As for this clone: From the germline J gene comes the end of the CDR3, since the read stops 3 residues before it. The V gene is TRBV7-2, the J gene TRBJ2-1, with 7 positions matching TRBD2. V lost 0 bases and J lost 6; bases outside the gene matches: 2. This CDR3 contains 14 residues. Germline CDR1 reads SGHTA; CDR2 reads FQGNSA. The chain's CDR3 is CASSLAGGSNEQFF. CDR3 bases read: TGTGCCAGCAGCTTAGCGGGGGGGAGCAATGAG.

In regard to this clone: The read stops 3 residues short of the end of the CDR3; the missing end is completed from the germline J gene. The chain has TRBV19 and TRBJ1-4, with 8 bases matching TRBD1. This CDR3 region has 14 residues. V was clipped by 4 bases and J by 8 bases; unmatched bases: 6. The germline CDR1 and CDR2 sequences are LNHDA and SQIVND (reference sequence). Incomplete CDR3 DNA: TGTGCCAGTAGTAGAGACAGGGGCGAAGAAAAA. Its protein product is CASSRDRGEEK. The complete CDR3 protein is CASSRDRGEEKLFF.

With regard to this clone: The CDR3 end falls 3 residues outside the read, so it is completed with the germline J gene. The chain is built from TRBV27 and TRBJ2-3; TRBD2 aligns across 14 bases. V shed 5 bases and J 4 bases; nucleotides not matched to a gene: 5. This CDR3 is 16 amino acids long. CDR1 and CDR2 from the germline V gene are MNHEY and SMNVEV (reference sequence). CDR3 DNA, as far as it was read: TGTGCCAGCAGTCCGCGACTAGCGGGGGGGTCAGATACG. This gives the protein CASSPRLAGGSDT. The whole CDR3 is CASSPRLAGGSDTQYF.

On this clone itself: The observed sequence ends 3 residues before the CDR3 terminus, with the missing tail filled in from the germline J gene. The rearrangement links TRBV6-1 to TRBJ1-2, with D unclear. The CDR3 spans 14 residues. The germline V gene encodes CDR1 MNHNS and CDR2 SASEGT. The sequenced CDR3 bases are TGTGCCAGCAGTGACCGGTCTAGTCCAGATACC. It codes for CASSDRSSPDT. The full CDR3 is CASSDRSSPDTYTF.

With respect to this clone: Sequencing ends 3 residues short of the CDR3 end; the germline J gene provides the rest. The V gene is TRBV7-9, the J gene TRBJ1-2; maybe TRBD1 (5 bases). Looked up from germline, CDR1 is SEHNR and CDR2 is FQNEAQ (reference sequence). The CDR3 consists of 14 residues. CDR3 region: CASSHRTRENDYTF. The part of the CDR3 DNA that was read is TGTGCCAGCAGCCATCGGACAAGAGAGAACGAC.

As for this clone: The sequenced fragment ends 3 residues before the CDR3 boundary, so the rest is inferred from the germline J gene. The chain carries TRBV10-2 and TRBJ1-3; unclear D gene. Deletions cut 0 bases from V and 7 bases from J, with 7 bases between. The CDR3 has 13 residues. Per the germline V gene, CDR1 is WSHSY and CDR2 is SAAADI. CDR3 DNA, as far as it was read: TGCGCCAGCAGTGAGTCCGACGGGAACACC. Its protein is CASSESDGNT. The full CDR3 is CASSESDGNTIYF.

As to this clone: The read halts 3 residues ahead of the CDR3 end, with the missing end drawn from the germline J gene. The V and J genes are TRBV14 and TRBJ2-5; 11 bases are shared with TRBD2. J gave up 5 bases and V 5 bases, and 7 bases lay outside the gene matches. Germline V CDR1 and CDR2: SGHDN, FVKESK. The CDR3 is 15 residues long. Partial CDR3 DNA: TGTGCCAGCAGCTCGGGACTAGCGGTCGGGGAGACC. Translating gives CASSSGLAVGET. In full, the CDR3 reads CASSSGLAVGETQYF.

With regard to this clone: The read ends 3 residues shy of where the CDR3 ends; the end is completed using the germline J gene. The rearrangement uses TRBV4-1 and TRBJ2-4, with D perhaps given as TRBD1 or TRBD2 (5 bases each). Germline V gene lookup returns CDR1 MGHRA and CDR2 YSYEKL. CDR3 length equals 16 residues. The CDR3 here is CASSQGGSARGETQYF. The sequenced CDR3 bases are TGCGCCAGCAGCCAAGGAGGTTCAGCAAGGGGAGAGACT.

A word on this clone: The missing CDR3 end, 3 residues past where the read stops, is filled in from the germline J gene. This chain uses TRBV20-1 with TRBJ2-7, with TRBD1 as a possible D gene (5 bases). Germline V gene sequence: CDR1 DFQATT, CDR2 SNEGSKA (reference sequence). The V and J ends lost 2 bases and 2 bases respectively, with 13 bases between them. The CDR3 has 14 amino acids. The part of the CDR3 DNA that was read is TGCAGTGCTAGAAATAGGGGCCTGCCCTACGAG. Translating gives CSARNRGLPYE. The whole CDR3 protein reads CSARNRGLPYEQYF.

To note about this clone: Read coverage stops 3 residues before the CDR3 terminus; the germline J gene supplies the remainder. The gene calls are TRBV12-3 or TRBV12-4 and TRBJ1-2, with 10 positions matching TRBD1. Losses at the gene ends were 4 bases for V and 5 bases for J; bases not matched to a gene: 4. The CDR3 covers 14 residues. CDR3 loop: CASSWTGGDYGYTF. The sequenced CDR3 bases are TGTGCCAGCAGTTGGACAGGGGGTGATTATGGC.

This CDR3 reads CASAGNRVYSPLHF. The sequenced part of the CDR3 DNA is TGTGCCAGCGCCGGGAACAGGGTATATTCACCC. The rearrangement uses TRBV7-9 and TRBJ1-6; maybe TRBD1 (6 bases). Read data end 3 residues before the CDR3 end; the end is taken from the germline J gene. The ends were cut back, 8 bases at V and 8 bases at J, with 16 bases in the middle. Germline lookup yields CDR1 SEHNR and CDR2 FQNEAQ (reference sequence). The CDR3 has 14 amino acids.

Notes on this clone: The read halts 3 residues ahead of the CDR3 end, with the missing end drawn from the germline J gene. This sequence joins TRBV7-6 and TRBJ1-2; D gene ambiguous. Germline V gene data show CDR1 as SGHVS and CDR2 as FNYEAQ. The CDR3 has 11 amino acids. CDR3 protein: CASSISVDYTF. Incomplete CDR3 DNA: TGTGCCAGCAGCATTAGTGTCGAC.

As for this clone: The sequenced fragment ends 3 residues before the CDR3 boundary, so the rest is inferred from the germline J gene. The chain is built from TRBV11-2 and TRBJ2-2; TRBD1 might be the D (5 bases). The V end lost 5 bases, the J end lost 7 bases, and 11 bases lay between the germline ends. CDR1 is SGHAT and CDR2 is FQNNGV in the germline V gene. The CDR3 is 13 residues long. CDR3 protein: CASSTGLVGELFF. The CDR3 DNA, read in part, is TGTGCCAGCAGCACAGGTTTGGTCGGGGAG.

As to this clone: The read halts 3 residues ahead of the CDR3 end, with the missing end drawn from the germline J gene. This chain connects TRBV12-3 or TRBV12-4 to TRBJ2-7, with a weak D call TRBD2 (6 bases). V was trimmed by 4 bases and J by 3 bases, leaving 10 bases between them. CDR3 length: 13 residues. The CDR3 DNA, read in part, is TGTGCCAGCAGTTCTGGGGGGAGCTACGAG. It encodes CASSSGGSYE. The CDR3, in full, reads CASSSGGSYEQYF.

A note on this clone: The CDR3 end is not reached by the read, which stops 3 residues before it; the germline J gene fills it in. The chain carries TRBV18 and TRBJ1-4; D not resolved. This CDR3 is 14 amino acids long. Germline V gene lookup returns CDR1 KGHSH and CDR2 LQKENI. Trimming stripped 4 bases from V and 6 bases from J, with 12 bases between. CDR3 DNA (partial): TGTGCCAGCTCACTGGACTTGACTGATGAAAAA. Residues: CASSLDLTDEK. The complete CDR3 reads CASSLDLTDEKLFF. The whole variable domain, filled in from reference TRBV18 and TRBJ1-4, reads NAGVMQNPRHLVRRRGQEARLRCSPMKGHSHVYWYRQLPEEGLKFMVYLQKENIIDESGMPKERFSAEFPKEGPSILRIQQVVRGDSAAYFCASSLDLTDEKLFFGSGTQLSVL.

To note about this clone: The read is 3 residues too short to cover the CDR3 end, so that end is filled in from the germline J gene. This chain joins TRBV20-1 and TRBJ2-2, with TRBD2 matching over 13 bases. V gave up 1 base and J gave up 4 bases; unmatched junction bases: 6. CDR1 DFQATT and CDR2 SNEGSKA come from the germline V gene (reference sequence). The CDR3 consists of 17 residues. The CDR3 is CSARAPTSGGGTGELFF. CDR3 bases read: TGCAGTGCTAGAGCTCCAACTAGCGGGGGGGGCACCGGGGAG.

As for this clone: The CDR3 end lies 3 residues beyond the end of the read and is filled in from the germline J gene. J is TRBJ2-2 and V is TRBV11-3; tentatively, D is TRBD2 (5 bases). The germline V gene has CDR1 SGHNT and CDR2 YENEEA. V was shortened by 2 bases and J by 4 bases, with 8 bases between the two germline ends. The CDR3 is made up of 14 amino acids. CDR3 amino acids: CASSLLALTGELFF. The DNA read from the CDR3 is TGTGCCAGCAGCTTACTAGCTCTCACCGGGGAG.

Points on this clone: Read data end 3 residues before the CDR3 end; the end is taken from the germline J gene. The genes are TRBV18 and TRBJ1-2; 11 bases match TRBD1. Germline CDR1 reads KGHSH; CDR2 reads LQKENI. CDR3 length: 14 residues. The CDR3 DNA, read in part, is TGTGCCAGCTCACCAGGGCGGACAGGGGGCGAC. Amino acid sequence: CASSPGRTGGD. The CDR3, in full, reads CASSPGRTGGDYTF.

Concerning this clone itself: One junction end disagrees with the germline gene, perhaps due to a read error. The read ends 3 residues early relative to the CDR3; the germline J gene fills the gap. The identical CDR3 is also encoded by other nucleotide sequences in the sample. The rearrangement joins TRBV7-9 to TRBJ1-3; the match to TRBD1 covers 7 bases. Germline V gives CDR1 SEHNR, CDR2 FQNEAQ (reference sequence). The CDR3 consists of 14 residues. The covered CDR3 bases are TGTGCCAGCAGCCCAACACGGACAGGAAACACT. Protein product: CASSPTRTGNT. The entire CDR3 protein reads CASSPTRTGNTIYF.

Details on this clone: The read halts 3 residues ahead of the CDR3 end, with the missing end drawn from the germline J gene. V is TRBV29-1 and J is TRBJ1-4; weak D call: TRBD1 (6 bases). The CDR3 has 13 amino acids. The germline V gene encodes CDR1 SQVTM and CDR2 ANQGSEA. CDR3: CSVEDRENSPLFF. Incomplete CDR3 DNA: TGCAGCGTTGAGGACAGAGAAAATTCACCA. The variable domain in full, with the rest retrieved from reference TRBV29-1 and TRBJ1-4, is SAVISQKPSRDICQRGTSLTIQCQVDSQVTMMFWYRQQPGQSLTLIATANQGSEATYESGFVIDKFPISRPNLTFSTLTVSNMSPEDSSIYLCSVEDRENSPLFFGSGTQLSVL.

CDR3: CASSEGGGLYNEQFF. CDR3 bases read: TGTGCCAGCAGTGAAGGCGGGGGGCTGTACAATGAG. The V and J genes are TRBV2 and TRBJ2-1; the match to TRBD2 covers 8 bases. Read sequence stops 3 residues before the CDR3 end, and the germline J gene provides the missing end. Trimming removed 1 base from V and 4 bases from J; junction bases left unmatched: 3. The CDR3 is 15 amino acids. Germline CDR1 reads SNHLY; CDR2 reads FYNNEI.

Details on this clone: The read stops 3 residues short of the end of the CDR3; the missing end is completed from the germline J gene. The V gene is TRBV5-4, the J gene TRBJ1-1; no clear D. V was pared by 4 bases and J by 3 bases, with 10 bases between. This CDR3 is built from 13 residues. The germline CDR1 and CDR2 sequences are SGHNT and YYREEE (reference sequence). The CDR3 sequence is CASSPSEDTEAFF. The part of the CDR3 DNA that was read is TGTGCCAGCAGCCCCAGTGAGGACACTGAA.

Points on this clone: The sequence runs out 3 residues before the end of the CDR3; the remainder is reconstructed from the germline J gene. V and J are TRBV2 and TRBJ2-2; 8 bases align to TRBD1. Germline V gene data show CDR1 as SNHLY and CDR2 as FYNNEI. The CDR3 extends over 16 amino acids. The sequenced part of the CDR3 DNA is TGTGCCAGCAGTGAACCCAGGGGGCATAGGGATGAAAAG. This codes for CASSEPRGHRDEK. The entire CDR3 is CASSEPRGHRDEKLFF.